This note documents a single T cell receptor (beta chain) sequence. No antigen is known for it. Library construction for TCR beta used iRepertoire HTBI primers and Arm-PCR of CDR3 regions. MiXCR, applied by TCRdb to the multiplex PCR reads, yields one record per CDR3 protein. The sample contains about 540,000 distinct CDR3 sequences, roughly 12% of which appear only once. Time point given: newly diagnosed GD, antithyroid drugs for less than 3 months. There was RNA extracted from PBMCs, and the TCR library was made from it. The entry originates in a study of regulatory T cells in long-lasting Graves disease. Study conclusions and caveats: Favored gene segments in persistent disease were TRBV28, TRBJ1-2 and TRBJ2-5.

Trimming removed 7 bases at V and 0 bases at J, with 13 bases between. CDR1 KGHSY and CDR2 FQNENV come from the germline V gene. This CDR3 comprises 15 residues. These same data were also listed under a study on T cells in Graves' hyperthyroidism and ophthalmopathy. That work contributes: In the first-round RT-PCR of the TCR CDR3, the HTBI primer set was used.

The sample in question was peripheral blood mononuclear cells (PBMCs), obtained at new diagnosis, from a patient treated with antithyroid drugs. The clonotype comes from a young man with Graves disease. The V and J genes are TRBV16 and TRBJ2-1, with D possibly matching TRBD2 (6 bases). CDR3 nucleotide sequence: TGTGCCAGCATCCTGGGGGGAGGCTCCTACAATGAGCAGTTCTTC. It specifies CASILGGGSYNEQFF.